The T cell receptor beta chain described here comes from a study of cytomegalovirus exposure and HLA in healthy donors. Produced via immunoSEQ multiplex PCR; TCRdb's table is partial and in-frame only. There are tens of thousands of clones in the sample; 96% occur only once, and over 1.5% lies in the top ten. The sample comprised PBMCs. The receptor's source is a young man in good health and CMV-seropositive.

Written as DNA, the CDR3 is TGTGCCAGCAGTTTAAGGGGGGAGGGCAAATACAATGAGCAGTTCTTC. It is translated as CASSLRGEGKYNEQFF. The J gene is TRBJ2-1, the V gene TRBV27, with D possibly being TRBD2 (7 bases). V was shortened by 2 bases and J by 4 bases, with 15 bases between the two germline ends. Germline CDR1 is MNHEY and CDR2 is SMNVEV (reference sequence). CDR3 size: 16 residues.